These T cell receptor beta chains were read from a single sample in a study of tumor-infiltrating lymphocytes in primary liver carcinoma. TCRdb independently ran MiXCR on the multiplex PCR reads; one entry per CDR3 protein. The sample lists about 200,000 distinct CDR3 sequences, less than 75% occurring once. The source material was peripheral blood. The receptors stem from an older woman with primary liver carcinoma and hepatitis B virus infection. Both conserved end residues are part of each CDR3. D genes are given only for firm matches. Rows may omit the clone size; those that give it use once, few, many or a size class.

J | size | V | D | DNA | CDR3
TRBJ2-5 | . | TRBV11-3 | TRBD2 | TGTGCTAGTGCTGGGAGGGAGACCCATTACTTC | CASAGRETHYF
TRBJ2-6 | . | TRBV6-1 | . | TGTGCCAGCAGTGAACAGGGTATGGCTGGGGCCAACGTCCTGACTTTC | CASSEQGMAGANVLTF
TRBJ2-2 | many | TRBV6-5 | . | TGTGCCAGCAAGGCAGGGGTGAACACCGGGGAGCTGTTTTTT | CASKAGVNTGELFF
TRBJ1-2 | . | TRBV6-6 | . | TGTGCCAGCACAAGAGACAGTATTAACTACGACTACACCTTC | CASTRDSINYDYTF
TRBJ2-2 | . | TRBV5-4 | TRBD1 | TGTGCCAGCAGCCCGACAGGGCACGGCACCGGGGAGCTGTTTTTT | CASSPTGHGTGELFF
TRBJ1-6 | many | TRBV12-3/TRBV12-4 | TRBD1 | TGTGCCAGCAGCTCGACAGGGGATTCACCCCTCCACTTT | CASSSTGDSPLHF
TRBJ2-1 | many | TRBV6-6 | . | TGTGCCAGCAGCCCCGGTGGGATCAGCTCCTACAATGAGCAGTTCTTC | CASSPGGISSYNEQFF
TRBJ1-4 | . | TRBV7-9 | . | TGTGTCAGCAGCTTATCCGCGGGACCGGGAACAACTAATGAAAAACTGTTTTTT | CVSSLSAGPGTTNEKLFF
TRBJ1-2 | . | TRBV28 | . | TGTGCCAGCAGCTTGGGGGGTGGAAACTATGGCTACACCTTC | CASSLGGGNYGYTF
TRBJ2-1 | . | TRBV29-1 | TRBD1 | TGCAGCGTTGAAGGCCGGGGGGACAGGGGCCACAATGAGCAATTCTTC | CSVEGRGDRGHNEQFF
TRBJ2-1 | . | TRBV29-1 | . | TGCAGCGTTGAAAATTCGGGGAATGAGCAGTTCTTC | CSVENSGNEQFF
TRBJ1-1 | few | TRBV4-2 | . | TGTGCCAGCAGCCAAGACCGTGGGGGCGGGAGGACTGAAGCTTTCTTT | CASSQDRGGGRTEAFF
TRBJ1-1 | . | TRBV7-9 | TRBD1 | TGTGCCAGCAGCCCCTACGGACAGGGCCTGGGGGCTGAAGCTTTCTTT | CASSPYGQGLGAEAFF
TRBJ2-1 | many | TRBV29-1 | TRBD2 | TGCAGCGTCCTCGGCGGGAGGAGGGATGAGCAGTTCTTC | CSVLGGRRDEQFF
TRBJ2-1 | . | TRBV11-3 | TRBD1 | TGTGCCATCAGCTTAAGGACAGGGTCCTACAATGAGCAGTTCTTC | CAISLRTGSYNEQFF
TRBJ1-1 | few | TRBV6-2/TRBV6-3 | . | TGTGCCAGCAGTTACAGGCTTGGGGGGGCGGCTGAAGCTTTCTTT | CASSYRLGGAAEAFF
TRBJ2-3 | . | TRBV28 | TRBD2 | TGTGCCAGCAGCTCACCCGCTAGCGGGAGGTTCACAGATACGCAGTATTTT | CASSSPASGRFTDTQYF
TRBJ2-1 | . | TRBV5-1 | . | TGCACCAGCAGCTTGGAGGCGGGGCGAACCTACAATGAGCAGTTCTTC | CTSSLEAGRTYNEQFF
TRBJ2-3 | . | TRBV11-2 | . | TGTACCAGCAGCGGCCGCTTTACCACAGATACGCAGTATTTT | CTSSGRFTTDTQYF
TRBJ2-3 | . | TRBV28 | . | TGTGTCAACAGTTCCCGCGCGGGGGCCGGGACAGATACGCAGTATTTT | CVNSSRAGAGTDTQYF
TRBJ1-5 | many | TRBV12-3/TRBV12-4 | . | TGTGCCAGCAGTTTTTCGGGGGGCCTCAACAATCAGCCCCAGCATTTT | CASSFSGGLNNQPQHF
TRBJ2-5 | . | TRBV10-3 | . | TGTGCCATCAACCCGGACCAAGAGACCCAGTACTTC | CAINPDQETQYF
TRBJ2-7 | . | TRBV24-1 | . | TGTGCCACCAGTGGCCCGGGGCATTACTCAATCTACGAGCAGTACTTC | CATSGPGHYSIYEQYF
TRBJ2-7 | . | TRBV20-1 | . | TGCAGTGCTAGTGGAGCGGCCGGGAACAATGAGCAGTACTTC | CSASGAAGNNEQYF
TRBJ2-5 | few | TRBV5-4 | . | TGTGCCAGCAGCTTTGGGGCCCCGGGACACGGAAACCAAGAGACCCAGTACTTC | CASSFGAPGHGNQETQYF
TRBJ2-2 | . | TRBV29-1 | . | TGCAGCGTTGTGAGCCAGAACATCGAGGAGCTGTTTTTT | CSVVSQNIEELFF
TRBJ1-1 | many | TRBV11-3 | . | TGTGCCAGCAGCGAGAACCGAGGGGGGGGGATAGCTTTCTTT | CASSENRGGGIAFF
TRBJ1-5 | few | TRBV5-1 | . | TGCGCCAGCAGCTTGGGACATGTGGATCAGCCCCAGCATTTT | CASSLGHVDQPQHF
TRBJ2-4 | . | TRBV11-2 | . | TGTACCGGCAGCTTAGTTGGGATTATTCAGTACTTC | CTGSLVGIIQYF
TRBJ2-7 | few | TRBV1 | . | TGCACCAGCAGCGAAGGACTAGCGGGTGCCTCACAGCAAGGTTACGAGCAGTACTTC | CTSSEGLAGASQQGYEQYF
TRBJ1-1 | . | TRBV11-2 | . | TGTGCCAGCAGCTTCATCAGGGGCGGGGAAGCCTTCTTT | CASSFIRGGEAFF
TRBJ2-1 | . | TRBV11-2 | TRBD1 | TGTACCAGCAGCTTACGACCGGGACAGAGATTCTATAGTGAGCAGTTCTTC | CTSSLRPGQRFYSEQFF
TRBJ1-1 | many | TRBV10-3 | . | TGTGCCATCAGTGATTGGGGCACTGAAGCTTTCTTT | CAISDWGTEAFF
TRBJ1-1 | . | TRBV11-2 | . | TGTGCCAGCAGTCGACTCCCGGGACGGGGGAGCACTGAAGCTTTTTTT | CASSRLPGRGSTEAFF
TRBJ1-1 | many | TRBV6-1 | TRBD1 | TGTGCCAGCAGTGAAGCCTGGGACAGGGAGGGGAATCCTGAAGCTTTCTTT | CASSEAWDREGNPEAFF
TRBJ2-7 | many | TRBV6-5 | TRBD1 | TGTGCCAGCAGTTACTTGGGGACAGGGTTCTCAGAGCAGTACTTC | CASSYLGTGFSEQYF
TRBJ2-2 | . | TRBV12-3/TRBV12-4 | . | TGTGCCAGCAGTTTGCGGAGGGCGGACACCAGGGAACTGTTTTTT | CASSLRRADTRELFF
TRBJ2-3 | many | TRBV11-2 | TRBD2 | TGTGCCAGCAGCTTGTTGACTAGCGGGAGCACAGATACGCAGTATTTT | CASSLLTSGSTDTQYF
TRBJ2-2 | . | TRBV5-4 | . | TGTGCCACCAGCTTGGTCAATGACGGGGAGCTGTTTTTT | CATSLVNDGELFF
TRBJ2-7 | few | TRBV21-1 | . | TGTGCCAGCAGCTCCCGGACGGGGAGCTCCTACGAGCAGTACTTC | CASSSRTGSSYEQYF
TRBJ2-1 | few | TRBV5-1 | TRBD2 | TGCGCCAGCAGCTATGGGACTACGTCCCTTTTGCAGTTCTTC | CASSYGTTSLLQFF
TRBJ2-5 | many | TRBV12-3/TRBV12-4 | . | TGTGCCAGCACCACGACACGGTGGGAGACCCAGTACTTC | CASTTTRWETQYF
TRBJ2-1 | . | TRBV29-1 | . | TGCAACGCCAGACCCCATAGTGGTTCCTCCTACAATGAGCAGTTCTTC | CNARPHSGSSYNEQFF
TRBJ2-1 | . | TRBV11-1 | . | TGTGCCAGCAGCCCCCGGGTGGCGGACTCCTACAATGAGCAGTTCTTC | CASSPRVADSYNEQFF
TRBJ2-2 | few | TRBV28 | . | TGTGCCGGCCAACCGAACACCGGGGAGCTGTTTTTT | CAGQPNTGELFF
TRBJ2-7 | . | TRBV4-3 | . | TGCGCCAGCAGCCACCTGGGCGGAGCAGGCGAACAGTACTTC | CASSHLGGAGEQYF
TRBJ2-5 | . | TRBV5-1 | TRBD2 | TGCACCAGCAGCTGGGGACTAGCGGGAGTAACAGAGACCCAGTACTTC | CTSSWGLAGVTETQYF